The text below deals with one TCR beta chain. Its antigen is still unknown. Treatment described: oral pan-JAK inhibitor, 5-10 mg twice daily. The data belong to a study of CD8+ T cells in alopecia areata. At the level of the study: Those treated were given oral tofacitinib at 5 to 10 mg twice daily. Using the percentage of affected scalp area, treated patients' severity was scored.

Germline lookup yields CDR1 GTSNPN and CDR2 SVGIG (reference sequence). The CDR3 has 13 amino acids. Trimming took 2 bases from V and 2 from J, leaving 9 bases between them. Study findings and constraints: The study found tofacitinib significantly decreased scalp clonality and expanded CD8+ clones among the top 100.

RNA extraction was followed by reverse transcription into cDNA, which acted as the sequencing template. Sequencing was performed with immunoSEQ multiplex PCR; in TCRdb, only in-frame clones are kept and a portion is missing. Of about 200,000 clones in the sample, more than 50% were seen once. The source is a human donor with alopecia areata. This specimen consisted of CD4+ T cells sorted from blood, obtained at week 24, from a patient treated with tofacitinib. The chain combines TRBV30 with TRBJ1-2, with D possibly TRBD1 on 6 matching bases. CDR3 DNA sequence: TGTGCCTGGAGTCCTCAGGGGAACTATGGCTACACCTTC. Translation: CAWSPQGNYGYTF.